This is a list of T cell receptor beta chains from one sample in a study of beta chain features in type 1 diabetes. This table comes from immunoSEQ multiplex PCR, and its TCRdb copy is limited to in-frame clones, with some not included. Of about 650,000 clones in the sample, roughly an eighth are singletons; the top ten hold more than 0.1%. The sequenced material came from naive CD4+ T cells from blood. All receptors come from a man aged 25-45 years with type 1 diabetes. The CDR3 runs from the conserved cysteine through the conserved F or W. The D gene is left open where the match is weak.

V gene	J gene	CDR3 length	D gene	CDR3 protein
TRBV18	TRBJ2-5	13	TRBD1	CASSPGQGETQYF
TRBV7-2	TRBJ1-2	14	-	CASSFQGRTDGYTF
TRBV2	TRBJ1-2	15	-	CASHGAGTLLGGYTF
TRBV9	TRBJ2-1	14	-	CASSVPGTYGEQFF
TRBV7-2	TRBJ2-1	16	TRBD2	CASSRTASGGYNEQFF
TRBV19	TRBJ2-7	15	-	CASRSAGESSYEQYF
TRBV2	TRBJ1-4	12	-	CASDRQGEKLFF
TRBV7-2	TRBJ2-6	14	-	CASSPGFGANVLTF
TRBV7-3	TRBJ2-2	14	-	CASSLNSLPGELFF
TRBV7-2	TRBJ1-6	15	TRBD1	CASSPWTGGNSPLHF
TRBV7-2	TRBJ1-2	14	-	CASSLAIEGKGYTF
TRBV7-9	TRBJ1-2	15	-	CASSLSTSRGGGYTF
TRBV7-8	TRBJ1-2	15	-	CASSAPGTRIHGYTF
TRBV4-3	TRBJ2-7	17	TRBD1	CASSQVTGGLSSYEQYF
TRBV28	TRBJ2-7	14	TRBD1	CATYSQGDPYEQYF
TRBV5-4	TRBJ2-3	14	TRBD1	CASTLGQGTDTQYF
TRBV5-6	TRBJ1-6	18	TRBD1	CASSSLTGESSYNSPLHF
TRBV25-1	TRBJ1-1	14	-	CASRGEGLGAEAFF
TRBV4-3	TRBJ2-3	16	-	CASSQDREVGADTQYF
TRBV7-2	TRBJ2-2	14	-	CASSLDENTGELFF
TRBV7-6	TRBJ2-3	15	TRBD1	CASSSTGVSTDTQYF
TRBV4-1	TRBJ1-4	16	-	CASSQGRDGPYEKLFF
TRBV5-4	TRBJ2-1	15	-	CASSPTRGGYNEQFF
TRBV4-2	TRBJ1-1	11	TRBD1	CASSKQGKGSF
TRBV7-2	TRBJ2-7	14	TRBD1	CASSLGQGDDEQYF
TRBV5-1	TRBJ2-7	16	TRBD1	CASTLRGQGASYEQYF
TRBV2	TRBJ1-6	16	TRBD1	CASSEWSGTGNSPLHF
TRBV29-1	TRBJ2-7	13	-	CSVGQHQEYEQYF
TRBV7-3	TRBJ2-6	14	-	CASSLGAGANVLTF
TRBV7-2	TRBJ2-7	19	TRBD1	CASSLVGVPGQGTSYEQYF
TRBV29-1	TRBJ2-5	14	TRBD1	CSVIFGTGQETQYF
TRBV29-1	TRBJ2-5	19	TRBD1	CSVEALDRGVRASQETQYF
TRBV30	TRBJ1-3	13	-	CAWSVGGTGTIYF
TRBV5-1	TRBJ2-3	14	-	CASSLGTSTDTQYF
TRBV7-3	TRBJ2-1	15	-	CASSLMQEAYNEQFF
TRBV5-1	TRBJ1-6	14	TRBD1	CASSRTGGDSPLHF
TRBV30	TRBJ1-6	15	-	CAWSEAGVYNSPLHF
TRBV10-3	TRBJ2-3	14	-	CAIPRASAADTQYF
TRBV6-6	TRBJ2-2	16	TRBD1	CATTSRQGARTGELFF
TRBV19	TRBJ2-6	16	-	CASSSTGRGGANVLTF
TRBV7-9	TRBJ2-1	16	TRBD1	CASSVKGAVPYNEQFF
TRBV28	TRBJ2-1	11	-	CASGIINEQFF
TRBV9	TRBJ2-5	13	-	CASSVSSQETQYF
TRBV9	TRBJ2-1	16	TRBD2	CASSTWTSGNYNEQFF
TRBV7-9	TRBJ2-2	14	-	CASSMGPNTGELFF
TRBV4-2	TRBJ2-7	16	TRBD1	CASSQEGDRASYEQYF
TRBV7-6	TRBJ2-3	12	-	CASSSDRNTQYF
TRBV10-3	TRBJ2-7	15	TRBD2	CAISAAGGRTYEQYF
TRBV13	TRBJ1-2	13	TRBD1	CASSLQGAWGYTF
TRBV7-2	TRBJ1-4	15	TRBD1	CASSSGTGIREKLFF
TRBV7-8	TRBJ1-3	14	-	CASSQRGQRNTIYF
TRBV5-1	TRBJ2-5	15	TRBD1	CASSLRTGAGETQYF
TRBV29-1	TRBJ1-2	12	TRBD1	CSVTDRVAGYTF
TRBV28	TRBJ1-6	12	-	CASRTSGSPLHF
TRBV15	TRBJ1-2	14	-	CATSPRERIYGYTF
TRBV7-9	TRBJ2-6	16	-	CASSSSDRTGANVLTF
TRBV11-3	TRBJ1-1	17	-	CASSLVEGPLGNTEAFF
TRBV5-1	TRBJ2-3	15	TRBD1	CASSLGTGGTDTQYF
TRBV2	TRBJ1-6	14	-	CASSERGGNSPLHF